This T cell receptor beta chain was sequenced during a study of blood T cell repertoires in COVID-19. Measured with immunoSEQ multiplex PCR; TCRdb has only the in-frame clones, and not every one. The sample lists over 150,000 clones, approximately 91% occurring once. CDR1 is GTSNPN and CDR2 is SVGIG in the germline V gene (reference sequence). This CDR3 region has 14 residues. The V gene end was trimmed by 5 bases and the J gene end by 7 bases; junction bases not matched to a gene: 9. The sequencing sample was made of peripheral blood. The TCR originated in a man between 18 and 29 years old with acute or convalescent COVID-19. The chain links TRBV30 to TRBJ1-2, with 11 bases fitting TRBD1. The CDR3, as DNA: TGTGCCTGGGTCCCCCGTGGGACAGGGGGTGGCTACACCTTC. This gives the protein CAWVPRGTGGGYTF.